The 13 T cell receptor beta chains below come from one sample, sequenced in a study of graft-versus-host responses after intestinal transplantation (dated by TCRdb to the early 2020s). What this sample's time point label stands for: cells obtained before transplantation from donor or recipient. To prepare the library, the immunoSEQ multiplex PCR assay was applied. TCRdb mirrors the immuneACCESS table, restricted to in-frame sequences. Some clones are absent from its copies; in checked studies, under half trace to an unresolved V gene, and the reason for the others is unknown. The sample table holds some 62,000 clones, of which 90% were seen once. Around 1.7% of the sample belongs to the ten largest clones. Their cognate antigens are unknown. The starting material was unstimulated CD8+ T cells sorted from spleen or lymph node cells, obtained before transplant. The receptors were gathered from a human donor who was the organ donor for an intestinal transplant.

In regard to this clone: The junction departs from germline at one end; a sequencing error may be responsible. This sequence joins TRBV7-7 and TRBJ2-7, with 8 bases identical to TRBD1. Germline V gene lookup returns CDR1 SSHAT and CDR2 FNYEAQ (reference sequence). This CDR3 region has 15 residues. CDR3 sequence (DNA): TGTGCTAGCAGCTTAGCCCAGGGGGCGGGCTACGAGCAGTACTTC. Protein product: CASSLAQGAGYEQYF.

A single count supports this clone. This chain joins TRBV15 and TRBJ1-4; 7 bases line up with TRBD1. Germline V gives CDR1 LNHNV, CDR2 YYDKDF (reference sequence). Trimming cost V 0 bases and J 6 bases; bases outside gene matches: 4. This CDR3 has 15 amino acids. The DNA of the CDR3 is TGTGCCACCAGCAGAGATCAGGGGGGTGATGAAAAACTGTTTTTT. This sequence encodes CATSRDQGGDEKLFF. Filled out from reference TRBV15 and TRBJ1-4, the complete variable domain reads DAMVIQNPRYQVTQFGKPVTLSCSQTLNHNVMYWYQQKSSQAPKLLFHYYDKDFNNEADTPDNFQSRRPNTSFCFLDIRSPGLGDTAMYLCATSRDQGGDEKLFFGSGTQLSVL.

J is TRBJ2-7 and V is TRBV7-9; weak D call: TRBD1 (5 bases). Germline CDR1 SEHNR, CDR2 FQNEAQ (reference sequence). The CDR3 is 17 residues long. V lost 3 bases and J lost 1, with 19 bases in between. The CDR3 reads CASSFTPGTDRSYEQYF. The CDR3 bases are TGTGCCAGCAGCTTTACCCCCGGCACCGACAGATCCTACGAGCAGTACTTC.

The chain has TRBV7-9 and TRBJ2-5; the match to TRBD1 covers 8 bases. The J call may be in error: the DNA end matches TRBJ2-7 better. Germline V gene data show CDR1 as SEHNR and CDR2 as FQNEAQ (reference sequence). This CDR3 spans 15 amino acids. In DNA, the CDR3 is TGTGCCAGCAGCCATAGGGACAGGCTCTACTACGAGCAGTACTTC. Its protein is CASSHRDRLYYEQYF.

V is TRBV9 and J is TRBJ2-5; 7 nucleotides align to TRBD2. V lost 0 bases and J lost 3; bases outside the gene matches: 11. CDR1 is SGDLS and CDR2 is YYNGEE in the germline V gene. This CDR3 comprises 17 residues. CDR3 sequence (DNA): TGTGCCAGCAGCGTAGTACCGGGCGGGAGCGGGGAAGAGACCCAGTACTTC. It translates to CASSVVPGGSGEETQYF.

This rearrangement joins TRBV28 to TRBJ2-1, with D possibly TRBD2 on 6 matching bases. CDR3 length equals 16 residues. Trimming removed 3 bases from V and 7 bases from J, with 19 bases in between. From germline, CDR1 is MDHEN and CDR2 SYDVKM. In DNA form, the CDR3 reads TGTGCCAGCAGTTTCGATCGGAGCCCTCTAGCGAATGAGCAGTTCTTC. Translated, it gives CASSFDRSPLANEQFF.

Details on this clone: Other DNA sequences within the sample encode an identical CDR3. J is TRBJ2-2 and V is TRBV14; 8 positions agree with TRBD2. Germline lookup yields CDR1 SGHDN and CDR2 FVKESK. The CDR3 contains 17 residues. V lost 3 bases and J lost 3; bases outside the gene matches: 9. In nucleotides, the CDR3 is TGTGCCAGCAGCCAGGATAATAGCGGGGCATACACCGGGGAGCTGTTTTTT. This gives the protein CASSQDNSGAYTGELFF.

The chain couples TRBV28 to TRBJ2-3; TRBD1 aligns across 11 bases. With V trimmed by 6 bases and J by 6 bases, 5 bases remained unmatched. The CDR3 covers 14 residues. The germline V gene has CDR1 MDHEN and CDR2 SYDVKM. CDR3 nucleotides: TGTGCCAGCAGCCGGGACAGGGGGTATGATACGCAGTATTTT. This sequence encodes CASSRDRGYDTQYF.

The rearrangement joins TRBV2 to TRBJ1-1; perhaps TRBD1 as D (6 bases). Germline V CDR1 and CDR2: SNHLY, FYNNEI. CDR3 size: 15 residues. Trimming took off 2 bases at V and 5 bases at J, with 15 bases between the two ends. The CDR3: CASSESQGLYTEAFF. CDR3 coding DNA: TGTGCCAGCAGTGAATCTCAGGGGCTGTATACTGAAGCTTTCTTT. The full variable domain, completed using reference TRBV2 and TRBJ1-1, is EPEVTQTPSHQVTQMGQEVILRCVPISNHLYFYWYRQILGQKVEFLVSFYNNEISEKSEIFDDQFSVERPDGSNFTLKIRSTKLEDSAMYFCASSESQGLYTEAFFGQGTRLTVV.

The chain couples TRBV7-8 to TRBJ2-7; 7 nucleotides agree with TRBD2. CDR3 length: 15 amino acids. The trim removed 3 bases at V and 0 bases at J, leaving 5 bases unmatched. CDR1 and CDR2 (germline): SGHVS, FQNEAQ. The CDR3 region is CASSLGGDLSYEQYF. DNA for the CDR3: TGTGCCAGCAGCTTGGGGGGGGACCTCTCCTACGAGCAGTACTTC.

The V gene is TRBV7-9, the J gene TRBJ2-1; maybe TRBD2 (6 bases). The germline gives CDR1 SEHNR, CDR2 FQNEAQ (reference sequence). The V gene lost 2 bases and the J gene lost 2 bases, with 10 bases spanning the gap. CDR3 length equals 15 residues. In DNA, the CDR3 is TGTGCCAGCAGCTTATACGGGAGCCCCTACAATGAGCAGTTCTTC. Protein product: CASSLYGSPYNEQFF.

The chain joins TRBV7-2 to TRBJ2-1, with 11 bases aligning to TRBD2. The CDR3 runs to 15 residues. J was trimmed by 8 bases and V by 2 bases; bases with no gene match: 5. CDR1 is SGHTA and CDR2 is FQGNSA in the germline V gene. The CDR3 nucleotides are TGTGCCAGCAGCTTAACTAGCGGGAGACTCGATGAGCAGTTCTTC. Its translation: CASSLTSGRLDEQFF.

V is TRBV4-1 and J is TRBJ2-7; a possible D gene is TRBD1 (5 bases). This CDR3 region has 14 residues. The V end was cut by 0 bases, the J end by 3 bases, with 9 bases between. Germline CDR1 reads MGHRA; CDR2 reads YSYEKL. The CDR3: CASSQDRGGYEQYF. The CDR3 DNA sequence: TGCGCCAGCAGCCAAGATAGGGGCGGCTACGAGCAGTACTTC.